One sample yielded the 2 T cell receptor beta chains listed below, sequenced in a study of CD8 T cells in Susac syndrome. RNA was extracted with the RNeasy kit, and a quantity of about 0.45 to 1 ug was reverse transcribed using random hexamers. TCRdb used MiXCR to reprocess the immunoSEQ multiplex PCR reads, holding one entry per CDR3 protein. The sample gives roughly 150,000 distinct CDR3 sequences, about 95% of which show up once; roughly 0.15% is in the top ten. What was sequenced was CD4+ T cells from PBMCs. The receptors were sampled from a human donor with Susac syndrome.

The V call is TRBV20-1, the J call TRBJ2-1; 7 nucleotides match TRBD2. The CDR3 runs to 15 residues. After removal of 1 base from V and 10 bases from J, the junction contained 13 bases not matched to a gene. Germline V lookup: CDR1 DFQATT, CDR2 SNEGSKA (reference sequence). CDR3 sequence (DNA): TGCAGTGCTAGAGGCCCGGGACTACGAAGCCGGGAGCAGTTCTTC. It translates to CSARGPGLRSREQFF.

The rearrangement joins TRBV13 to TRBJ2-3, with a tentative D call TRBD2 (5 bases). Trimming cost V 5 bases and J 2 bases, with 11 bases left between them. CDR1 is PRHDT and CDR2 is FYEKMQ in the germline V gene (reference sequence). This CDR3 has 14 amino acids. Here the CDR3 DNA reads TGTGCCAGCAGCCGCCGGGGTAACACAGATACGCAGTATTTT. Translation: CASSRRGNTDTQYF.